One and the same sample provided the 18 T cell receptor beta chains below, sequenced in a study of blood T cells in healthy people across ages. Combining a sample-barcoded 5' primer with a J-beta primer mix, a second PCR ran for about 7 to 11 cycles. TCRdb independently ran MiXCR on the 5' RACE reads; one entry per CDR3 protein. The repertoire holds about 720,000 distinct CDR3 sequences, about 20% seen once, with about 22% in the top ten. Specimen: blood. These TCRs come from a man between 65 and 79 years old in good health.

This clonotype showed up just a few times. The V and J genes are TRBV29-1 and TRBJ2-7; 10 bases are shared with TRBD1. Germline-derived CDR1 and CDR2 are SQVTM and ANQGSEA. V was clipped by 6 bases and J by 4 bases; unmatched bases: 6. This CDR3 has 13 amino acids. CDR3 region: CSVLRDRGYEQYF. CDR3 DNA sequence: TGCAGCGTACTCCGGGACAGGGGATACGAGCAGTACTTC.

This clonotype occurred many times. CDR3 in DNA: TGTGCCAGCAGCTTACCGGGACTAGCAGGAAATGAGCAGTTCTTC. Amino acid sequence: CASSLPGLAGNEQFF. The chain joins TRBV7-8 to TRBJ2-1; 9 bases match TRBD2. The CDR3 contains 15 residues. CDR1 SGHVS and CDR2 FQNEAQ come from the germline V gene. Trimming took 2 bases from V and 7 from J; bases not matched to a gene: 6.

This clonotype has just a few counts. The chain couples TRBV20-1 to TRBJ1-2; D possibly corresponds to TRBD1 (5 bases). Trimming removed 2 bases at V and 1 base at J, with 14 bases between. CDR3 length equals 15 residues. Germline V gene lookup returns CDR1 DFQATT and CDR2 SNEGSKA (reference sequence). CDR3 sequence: CSARRFGTHNYGYTF. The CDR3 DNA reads TGCAGTGCTAGACGATTCGGGACTCATAACTATGGCTACACCTTC.

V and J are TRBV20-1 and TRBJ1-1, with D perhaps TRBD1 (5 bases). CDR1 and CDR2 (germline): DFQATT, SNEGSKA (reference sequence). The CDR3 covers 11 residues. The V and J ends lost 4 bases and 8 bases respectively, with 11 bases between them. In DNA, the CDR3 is TGCAGTGCTACCAACGGGGCCGAAGCTTTCTTT. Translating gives CSATNGAEAFF.

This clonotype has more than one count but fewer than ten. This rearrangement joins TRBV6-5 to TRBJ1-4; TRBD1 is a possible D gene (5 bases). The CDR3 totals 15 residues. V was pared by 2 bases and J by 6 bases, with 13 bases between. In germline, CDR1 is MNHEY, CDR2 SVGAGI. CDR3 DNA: TGTGCCAGCAGTTACGGGCCAGGGATCGATGAAAAACTGTTTTTT. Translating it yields CASSYGPGIDEKLFF.

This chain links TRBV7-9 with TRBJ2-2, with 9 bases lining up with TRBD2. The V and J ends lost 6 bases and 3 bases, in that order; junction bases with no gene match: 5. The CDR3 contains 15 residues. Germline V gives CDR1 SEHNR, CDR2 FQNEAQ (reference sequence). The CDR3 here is CASRIAGVHTGELFF. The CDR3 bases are TGTGCCAGCAGAATAGCGGGAGTTCACACCGGGGAGCTGTTTTTT.

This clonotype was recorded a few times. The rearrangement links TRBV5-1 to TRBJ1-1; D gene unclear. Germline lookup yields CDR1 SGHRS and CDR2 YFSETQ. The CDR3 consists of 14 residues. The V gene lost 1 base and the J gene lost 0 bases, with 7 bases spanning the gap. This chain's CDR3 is CASSLQVMNTEAFF. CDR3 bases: TGCGCCAGCAGCTTGCAGGTGATGAACACTGAAGCTTTCTTT.

Here the CDR3 reads CAISEYGSSGNTIYF. The CDR3 nucleotides read TGTGCCATCAGTGAGTACGGCAGCTCTGGAAACACCATATATTTT. The rearrangement joins TRBV10-3 to TRBJ1-3; no firm D call. Trimming took off 1 base at V and 0 bases at J, with 7 bases between the two ends. CDR3 length: 15 amino acids. Germline V gene data show CDR1 as ENHRY and CDR2 as SYGVKD.

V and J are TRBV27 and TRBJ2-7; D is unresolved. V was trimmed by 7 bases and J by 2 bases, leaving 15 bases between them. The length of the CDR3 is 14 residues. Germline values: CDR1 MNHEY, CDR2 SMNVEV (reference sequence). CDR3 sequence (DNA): TGTGCCAGCACAAGTCTGGTGGGTACCTACGAGCAGTACTTC. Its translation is CASTSLVGTYEQYF.

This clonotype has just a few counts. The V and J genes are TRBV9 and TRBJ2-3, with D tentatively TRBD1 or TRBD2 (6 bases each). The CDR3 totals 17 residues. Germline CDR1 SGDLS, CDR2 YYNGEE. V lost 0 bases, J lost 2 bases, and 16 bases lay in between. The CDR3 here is CASSVVEGGQPTDTQYF. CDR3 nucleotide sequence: TGTGCCAGCAGCGTAGTCGAGGGGGGCCAGCCCACAGATACGCAGTATTTT.

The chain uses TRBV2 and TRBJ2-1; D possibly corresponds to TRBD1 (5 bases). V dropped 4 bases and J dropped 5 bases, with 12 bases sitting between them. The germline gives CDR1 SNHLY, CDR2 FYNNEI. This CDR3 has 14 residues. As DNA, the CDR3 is TGTGCCAGCAGTGTGACCAGGGCCAACAATGAGCAGTTCTTC. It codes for CASSVTRANNEQFF.

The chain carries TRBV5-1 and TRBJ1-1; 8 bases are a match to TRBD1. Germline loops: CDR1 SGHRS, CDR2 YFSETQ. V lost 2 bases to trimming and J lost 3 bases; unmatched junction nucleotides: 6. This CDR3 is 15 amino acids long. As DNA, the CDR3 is TGCGCCAGCAGCTTAAGTGCAGGGGGCGACACTGAAGCTTTCTTT. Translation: CASSLSAGGDTEAFF.

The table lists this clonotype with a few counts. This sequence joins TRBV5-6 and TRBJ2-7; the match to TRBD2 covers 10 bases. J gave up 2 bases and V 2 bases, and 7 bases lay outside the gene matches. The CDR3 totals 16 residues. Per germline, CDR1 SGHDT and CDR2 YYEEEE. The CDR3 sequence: CASSFITSGITYEQYV. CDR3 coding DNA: TGTGCCAGCAGCTTCATTACTAGCGGGATTACCTACGAGCAGTACGTC.

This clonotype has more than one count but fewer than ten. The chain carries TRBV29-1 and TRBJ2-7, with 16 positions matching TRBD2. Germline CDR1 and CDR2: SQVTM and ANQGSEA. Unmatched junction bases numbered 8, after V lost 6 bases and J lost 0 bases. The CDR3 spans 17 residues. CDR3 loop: CSVALGTSGRASYEQYV. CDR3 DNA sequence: TGCAGCGTCGCCCTAGGGACTAGCGGGAGGGCCTCCTACGAGCAGTACGTC.

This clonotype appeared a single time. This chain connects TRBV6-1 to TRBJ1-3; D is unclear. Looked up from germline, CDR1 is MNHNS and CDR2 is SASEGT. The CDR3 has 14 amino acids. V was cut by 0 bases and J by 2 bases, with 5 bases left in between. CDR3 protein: CASSEALPGNTIYF. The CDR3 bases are TGTGCCAGCAGTGAAGCGTTACCTGGAAACACCATATATTTT.

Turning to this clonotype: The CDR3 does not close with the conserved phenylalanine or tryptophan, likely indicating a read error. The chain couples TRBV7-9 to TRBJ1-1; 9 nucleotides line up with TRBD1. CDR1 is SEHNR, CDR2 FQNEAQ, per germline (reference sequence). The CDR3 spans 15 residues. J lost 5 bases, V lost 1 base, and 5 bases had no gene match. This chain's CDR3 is CASSLVGTGMTEAFS. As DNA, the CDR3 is TGTGCCAGCAGCTTAGTGGGGACAGGGATGACTGAAGCTTTCTCT.

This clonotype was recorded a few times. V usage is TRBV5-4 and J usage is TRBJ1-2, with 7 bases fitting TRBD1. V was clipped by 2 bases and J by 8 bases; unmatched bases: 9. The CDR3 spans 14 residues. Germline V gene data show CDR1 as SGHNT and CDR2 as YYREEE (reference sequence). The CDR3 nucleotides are TGTGCCAGCAGCTTACGGGGACAGAATGTAGGCTACACCTTC. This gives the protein CASSLRGQNVGYTF.

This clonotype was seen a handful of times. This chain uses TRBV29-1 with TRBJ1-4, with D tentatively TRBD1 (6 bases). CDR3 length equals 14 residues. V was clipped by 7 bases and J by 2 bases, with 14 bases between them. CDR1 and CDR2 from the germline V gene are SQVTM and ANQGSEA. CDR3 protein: CSGTGRGTNEKLFF. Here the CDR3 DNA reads TGCAGCGGTACAGGGAGGGGCACTAATGAAAAACTGTTTTTT.